This T cell receptor beta chain emerged from a study of cytomegalovirus exposure and HLA in healthy donors. Study overall: T cells numbering around 200 million yielded some 100 million unique TCR beta sequences in an earlier analysis.

Trimming shortened V by 0 bases and J by 2 bases, and 8 bases separated the two germline ends. The CDR3 totals 15 residues. Germline V gene data show CDR1 as SGHDN and CDR2 as FVKESK. The study ran its PCR with 60 Vbeta and 13 Jbeta primers. Libraries were prepared by immunoSEQ multiplex PCR; TCRdb keeps only in-frame clonotypes and omits some of them. The table includes roughly 260,000 clones, around four fifths detected once. This clonotype originated in a woman aged 40 to 50 in good health and CMV-seropositive. V usage is TRBV14 and J usage is TRBJ2-1; D gene unclear. The sequencing sample was made of PBMCs. The CDR3 spells CASSQEPAAYNEQFF. The CDR3 nucleotides are TGTGCCAGCAGCCAAGAACCGGCGGCCTACAATGAGCAGTTCTTC.